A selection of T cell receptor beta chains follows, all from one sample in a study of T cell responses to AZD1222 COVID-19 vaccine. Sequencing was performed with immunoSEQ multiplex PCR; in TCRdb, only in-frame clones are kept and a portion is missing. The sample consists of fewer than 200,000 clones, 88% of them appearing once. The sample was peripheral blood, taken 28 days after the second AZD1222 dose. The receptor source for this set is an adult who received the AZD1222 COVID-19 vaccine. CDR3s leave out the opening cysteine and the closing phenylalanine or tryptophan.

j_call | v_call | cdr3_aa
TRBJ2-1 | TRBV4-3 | ASSQEGTSGYNEQF
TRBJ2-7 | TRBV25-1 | ASSDGQADSYEQY
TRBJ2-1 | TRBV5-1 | ASRGSANEQF
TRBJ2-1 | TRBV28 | ASSLRGLSSYNEQF
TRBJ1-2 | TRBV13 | ASSPEDRNYGYT
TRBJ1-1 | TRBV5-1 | ASSLVSGIRTEAF
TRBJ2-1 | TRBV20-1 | SASTPREKVYEQF
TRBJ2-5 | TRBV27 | ASSLSRGLLQETQY
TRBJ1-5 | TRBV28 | ASSPFGQGAWQPQH
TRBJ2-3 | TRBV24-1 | ATSRGGTSTDTQY
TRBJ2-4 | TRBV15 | ATSRDISGPRIQY
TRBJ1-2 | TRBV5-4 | ASSLDEGSDYGYT
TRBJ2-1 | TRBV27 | ASSLRPGGEQF
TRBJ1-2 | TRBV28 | ASSPQDAGDYGYT
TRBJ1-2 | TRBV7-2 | ASSLIWGAGGYT
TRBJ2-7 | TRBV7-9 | ASSLQGEGEQY
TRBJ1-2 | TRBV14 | ASSPDRGGYT
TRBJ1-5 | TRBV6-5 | ASSLGTDQPQH
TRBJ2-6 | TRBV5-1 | ASTLGGTAGANVLT
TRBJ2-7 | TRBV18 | ASSPEGYEQY
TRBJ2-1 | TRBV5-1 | ASSLGPGGSWRNEQF
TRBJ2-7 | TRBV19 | ASSESGLAGSYEQY
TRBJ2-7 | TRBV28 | ASRSGQATYEQY
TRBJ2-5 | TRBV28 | ASSSQGARSETQY
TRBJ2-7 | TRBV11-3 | ASSLPARDRGNSYEQY